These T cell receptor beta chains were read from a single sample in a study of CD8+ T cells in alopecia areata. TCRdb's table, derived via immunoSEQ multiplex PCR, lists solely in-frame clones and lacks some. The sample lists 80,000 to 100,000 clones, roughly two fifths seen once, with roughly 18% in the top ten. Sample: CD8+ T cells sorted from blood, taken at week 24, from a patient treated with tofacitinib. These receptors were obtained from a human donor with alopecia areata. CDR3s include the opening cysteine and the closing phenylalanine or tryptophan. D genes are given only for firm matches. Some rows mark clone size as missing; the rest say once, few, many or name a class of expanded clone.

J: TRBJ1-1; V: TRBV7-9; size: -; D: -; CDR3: CASSGSWEAFF; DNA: TGTGCCAGCAGCGGGTCTTGGGAAGCTTTCTTT
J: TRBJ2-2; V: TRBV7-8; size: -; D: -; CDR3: CASSSPGGANTGELFF; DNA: TGTGCCAGCAGTTCTCCCGGCGGGGCGAACACCGGGGAGCTGTTTTTT
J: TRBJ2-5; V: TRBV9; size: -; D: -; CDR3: CASSVSAEETQYF; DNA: TGTGCCAGCAGCGTCTCCGCGGAGGAGACCCAGTACTTC
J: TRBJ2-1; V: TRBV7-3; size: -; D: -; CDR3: CASSPGVGNEQFF; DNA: TGTGCCAGCAGCCCCGGAGTAGGCAATGAGCAGTTCTTC
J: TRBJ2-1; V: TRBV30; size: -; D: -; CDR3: CAWRDGGDYNEQFF; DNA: TGTGCCTGGAGGGACGGGGGCGACTACAATGAGCAGTTCTTC
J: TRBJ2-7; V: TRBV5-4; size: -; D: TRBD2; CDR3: CASSEGLVFSEQYF; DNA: TGTGCCAGCAGCGAGGGACTAGTTTTCAGCGAGCAGTACTTC
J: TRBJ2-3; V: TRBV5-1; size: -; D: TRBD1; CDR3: CASSQFRTGGPDTQYF; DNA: TGCGCCAGCAGCCAATTCCGGACAGGGGGCCCCGATACGCAGTATTTT
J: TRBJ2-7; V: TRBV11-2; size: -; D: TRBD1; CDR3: CASSSTGDEQYF; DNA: TGTGCCAGCAGCTCTACAGGGGACGAGCAGTACTTC
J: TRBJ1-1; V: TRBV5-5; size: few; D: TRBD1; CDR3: CASSHRTGPTEAFF; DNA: TGTGCCAGCAGCCACCGGACAGGGCCCACTGAAGCTTTCTTT
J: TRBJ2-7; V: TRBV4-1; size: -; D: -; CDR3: CASSQGRGASYEQYF; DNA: TGCGCCAGCAGCCAGGGGCGGGGAGCCTCCTACGAGCAGTACTTC
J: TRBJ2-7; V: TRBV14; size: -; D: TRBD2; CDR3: CASSYGLAGAYEQYF; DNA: TGTGCCAGCAGCTACGGGCTAGCGGGAGCCTACGAGCAGTACTTC
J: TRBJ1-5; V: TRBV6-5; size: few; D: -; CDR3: CASSPTGAAQPQHF; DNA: TGTGCCAGCAGTCCTACAGGTGCAGCCCAGCCCCAGCATTTT
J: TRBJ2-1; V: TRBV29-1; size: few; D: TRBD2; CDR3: CSVEGLAGLDEQFF; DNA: TGCAGCGTTGAGGGACTAGCGGGATTAGATGAGCAGTTCTTC
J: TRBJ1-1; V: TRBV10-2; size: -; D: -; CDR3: CASSELNTEAFF; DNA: TGCGCCAGCAGTGAGTTGAACACTGAAGCTTTCTTT
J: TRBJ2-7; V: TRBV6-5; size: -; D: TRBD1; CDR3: CASTPTGTYEQYF; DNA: TGTGCCAGCACTCCGACAGGGACGTACGAGCAGTACTTC
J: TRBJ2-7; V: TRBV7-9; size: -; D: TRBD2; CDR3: CASSSQREPFYEQYF; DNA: TGTGCCAGCAGCTCGCAGCGGGAACCCTTCTACGAGCAGTACTTC
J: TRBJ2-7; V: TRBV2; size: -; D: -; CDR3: CASSELARVTYEQYF; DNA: TGTGCCAGCAGTGAACTGGCCAGAGTAACCTACGAGCAGTACTTC
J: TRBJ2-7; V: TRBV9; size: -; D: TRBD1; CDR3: CASSDSRDRVTYEQYF; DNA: TGTGCCAGCAGCGACAGTCGGGACAGGGTAACCTACGAGCAGTACTTC
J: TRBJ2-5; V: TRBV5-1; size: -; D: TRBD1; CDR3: CASRRTGQGETQYF; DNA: TGCGCCAGCAGGCGGACAGGGCAGGGAGAGACCCAGTACTTC
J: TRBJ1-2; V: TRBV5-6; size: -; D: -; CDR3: CASSLANNYGYTF; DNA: TGTGCCAGCAGCTTGGCTAACAACTATGGCTACACCTTC
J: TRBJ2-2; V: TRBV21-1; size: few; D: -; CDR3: CAFEVGRVVPGELFF; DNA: TGTGCCTTCGAAGTGGGCAGGGTCGTGCCCGGGGAGCTGTTTTTT
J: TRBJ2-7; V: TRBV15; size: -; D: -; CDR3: CATSREGSYEQYF; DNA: TGTGCCACCAGCAGGGAGGGGTCCTACGAGCAGTACTTC
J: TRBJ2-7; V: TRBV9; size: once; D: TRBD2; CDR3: CASSVGAGGRYEQYF; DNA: TGTGCCAGCAGCGTAGGTGCGGGAGGAAGGTACGAGCAGTACTTC